Each of the 27 T cell receptor beta chains below was sequenced from the same sample in a study of T cells in Graves' hyperthyroidism and ophthalmopathy. Amplified TCR beta CDR3 regions derived from RNA transcripts. HTBI primers were employed in a first-round RT-PCR of the TCR CDR3. TCRdb called the multiplex PCR reads again in MiXCR, with one record for every CDR3 protein. Among hundreds of thousands of distinct CDR3 sequences, roughly 14% were seen once, and the ten largest hold 9.5% to 15%. The sample taken for sequencing was blood. These TCRs come from a woman in her forties or fifties with Graves' ophthalmopathy.

In its sample, this clonotype was seen many times. The rearrangement joins TRBV7-2 to TRBJ2-7; D possibly matches TRBD1 or TRBD2 (5 bases each). Between the trimmed V and J ends, which lost 5 bases and 2 bases, there was a span of 13 bases. Germline-derived CDR1 and CDR2 are SGHTA and FQGNSA. This CDR3 spans 14 amino acids. The CDR3 coding sequence is TGTGCCAGCAGCAACCGGGACGGACCCTACGAGCAGTACTTC. Amino acids: CASSNRDGPYEQYF.

This clonotype was picked up many times. This chain connects TRBV11-1 to TRBJ2-7, with D hard to call. Germline lookup yields CDR1 SGHAT and CDR2 FQDESV (reference sequence). The CDR3 sequence is 13 residues long. V dropped 3 bases and J dropped 3 bases, with 9 bases sitting between them. The CDR3 is CASSLDGIYEQYF. The DNA for the CDR3 is TGTGCCAGCAGCTTGGATGGTATCTACGAGCAGTACTTC.

This clonotype has only a few counts. The rearrangement links TRBV18 to TRBJ2-3; TRBD2 is a possible D gene (6 bases). V lost 1 base, J lost 3 bases, and 14 bases lay in between. Germline loops: CDR1 KGHSH, CDR2 LQKENI. The CDR3 covers 16 residues. The CDR3: CASSPLKGLTTDTQYF. In nucleotides, the CDR3 is TGTGCCAGCTCACCACTGAAGGGACTGACAACAGATACGCAGTATTTT.

This clonotype has at least ten counts. The chain is built from TRBV12-3 or TRBV12-4 and TRBJ2-5; 15 nucleotides match TRBD2. J was trimmed by 1 base and V by 4 bases; bases with no gene match: 4. The CDR3 is made up of 17 amino acids. CDR3 bases: TGTGCCAGCAGTTCCGGGACTAGCGGGAGGTTCCAAGAGACCCAGTACTTC. Its translation: CASSSGTSGRFQETQYF.

The chain joins TRBV14 to TRBJ2-1, with 8 nucleotides matching TRBD2. The V gene's germline CDR1 is SGHDN and CDR2 FVKESK. With V trimmed by 4 bases and J by 0 bases, 8 bases remained unmatched. This CDR3 has 17 residues. The CDR3 region has the DNA TGTGCCAGCAGCCGAACTAGCGGAGTCTACTCCTACAATGAGCAGTTCTTC. Translation gives CASSRTSGVYSYNEQFF.

This clonotype was seen at least ten times. V gene TRBV11-2 combines with J gene TRBJ2-3, with 8 bases lining up with TRBD2. The length of the CDR3 is 14 residues. V shed 6 bases and J 3 bases; nucleotides not matched to a gene: 5. In germline, CDR1 is SGHAT, CDR2 FQNNGV. The CDR3 region has the DNA TGTGCCAGCAGAAAAGCGGGAGAAACAGATACGCAGTATTTT. Protein sequence: CASRKAGETDTQYF.

This clonotype showed up many times. The V call is TRBV6-2 or TRBV6-3, the J call TRBJ2-1; TRBD2 matches at 11 bases. Trimming cost V 3 bases and J 8 bases; bases outside gene matches: 6. Per the germline V gene, CDR1 is MNHEY and CDR2 is SVGEGT. There are 15 residues in the CDR3. The CDR3 region is CASSYSSGRTDEQFF. The CDR3 nucleotides read TGTGCCAGCAGTTATTCTAGCGGGAGGACGGATGAGCAGTTCTTC.

There are many counts of this clonotype. This chain connects TRBV28 to TRBJ2-3; 8 bases line up with TRBD2. There are 17 residues in the CDR3. Germline V gene data show CDR1 as MDHEN and CDR2 as SYDVKM. V trimming: 5 bases; J trimming: 2 bases; junction bases outside the gene matches: 12. The CDR3 DNA reads as TGTGCCAGCAGTCCGGGACTAGTGAAGGAGGCCACAGATACGCAGTATTTT. Protein: CASSPGLVKEATDTQYF.

The chain employs TRBV6-2 or TRBV6-3 and TRBJ2-5, with no clear D. The CDR3 spans 12 residues. Germline CDR1 reads MNHEY; CDR2 reads SVGEGT. V gave up 6 bases and J gave up 5 bases, with 10 bases separating them. The CDR3 spells CASSSSVETQYF. The CDR3 DNA is TGTGCCAGCAGCTCCAGCGTGGAGACCCAGTACTTC.

This clonotype occurred many times. The chain carries TRBV28 and TRBJ1-5, with D tentatively TRBD1 (5 bases). The germline V gene encodes CDR1 MDHEN and CDR2 SYDVKM. This CDR3 has 12 residues. The germline V and J ends were trimmed by 6 bases and 3 bases, with 6 bases remaining between them. The CDR3 DNA follows: TGTGCCAGCAGAGGGGCCAATCAGCCCCAGCATTTT. Protein product: CASRGANQPQHF.

This clonotype was counted ten times or more. The rearrangement joins TRBV28 to TRBJ2-3; D is perhaps TRBD2 (5 bases). The CDR3 loop spans 16 amino acids. The germline V gene has CDR1 MDHEN and CDR2 SYDVKM. V lost 1 base, J lost 1 base, and 12 bases lay in between. CDR3 nucleotide sequence: TGTGCCAGCAGTTTATTGGAGGATTTTGGCACAGATACGCAGTATTTT. Its translation is CASSLLEDFGTDTQYF.

This clonotype was counted only a few times. This chain connects TRBV9 to TRBJ1-3; D gene uncertain. Trimming shortened V by 3 bases and J by 0 bases, and 7 bases separated the two germline ends. This CDR3 has 14 amino acids. Germline loops: CDR1 SGDLS, CDR2 YYNGEE. The CDR3 loop reads CASSAPSSGNTIYF. The CDR3 DNA sequence: TGTGCCAGCAGCGCCCCCTCCTCTGGAAACACCATATATTTT.

The chain employs TRBV4-1 and TRBJ1-5; D remains ambiguous. Germline V gene lookup returns CDR1 MGHRA and CDR2 YSYEKL. With 0 bases removed from V and 8 bases from J, the gap between germline ends came to 14 bases. The CDR3 runs 15 residues. CDR3 in amino acids: CASSQDRAELEPQHF. CDR3 bases: TGCGCCAGCAGCCAAGATCGGGCGGAATTGGAGCCCCAGCATTTT.

The J gene is TRBJ1-3, the V gene TRBV18; D call uncertain. The CDR3 is made up of 18 amino acids. V shed 3 bases and J shed 0 bases, with 18 bases lying between them. Germline V CDR1 and CDR2: KGHSH, LQKENI. The CDR3 protein is CASSPFLSDGNSGNTIYF. The CDR3 nucleotides read TGTGCCAGCTCACCTTTTTTATCGGACGGTAACTCTGGAAACACCATATATTTT.

Comments on this clonotype: Possible read error: a much larger clone is one base away. The gene calls are TRBV5-1 and TRBJ2-1; D unresolved. Germline V gives CDR1 SGHRS, CDR2 YFSETQ. The CDR3 consists of 15 residues. The CDR3 nucleotides read TGCGACAGCAGCTTGACGACGGGCTCCTACAATGAGCAGTTCTTC. Amino acids: CDSSLTTGSYNEQFF.

This clonotype occurred a few times. The chain joins TRBV13 to TRBJ2-7; 9 bases are shared with TRBD1. Germline loops: CDR1 PRHDT, CDR2 FYEKMQ (reference sequence). CDR3 length: 18 amino acids. V gave up 0 bases and J gave up 4 bases; unmatched junction bases: 13. The DNA of the CDR3 is TGTGCCAGCAGCTTAGGGTATTCGGGCCGGGACAGGGCGTACGAGCAGTACTTC. Translated: CASSLGYSGRDRAYEQYF.

In its sample, this clonotype was seen a few times. The J gene is TRBJ1-1, the V gene TRBV10-3, with D possibly matching TRBD1 (5 bases). CDR1 is ENHRY and CDR2 is SYGVKD in the germline V gene. V gave up 3 bases and J gave up 5 bases, with 10 bases separating them. This CDR3 region has 13 residues. CDR3 bases: TGTGCCATCAGTGATGGGGGAGGAACTGAAGCTTTCTTT. Residues: CAISDGGGTEAFF.

The J gene is TRBJ2-1, the V gene TRBV19, with 12 bases that match TRBD2. The CDR3 extends over 17 amino acids. Looked up from germline, CDR1 is LNHDA and CDR2 is SQIVND (reference sequence). J gave up 6 bases and V 6 bases, and 12 bases lay outside the gene matches. CDR3 sequence: CASRKTSGRLSGNEQFF. The CDR3 DNA reads TGTGCCAGTAGGAAGACTAGCGGGAGACTCTCGGGCAATGAGCAGTTCTTC.

This chain connects TRBV6-1 to TRBJ2-2, with D unclear. Germline V gene sequence: CDR1 MNHNS, CDR2 SASEGT. V was trimmed by 6 bases and J by 4 bases, leaving 9 bases between them. This CDR3 region has 13 residues. Written as DNA, the CDR3 is TGTGCCAGCAGGAGAGAATCCACCGGGGAGCTGTTTTTT. It is translated as CASRRESTGELFF.

A few counts support this clonotype. CDR3 in amino acids: CASRRGLDYGYTF. CDR3 DNA sequence: TGTGCCAGCAGGAGGGGTTTGGACTATGGCTACACCTTC. The V call is TRBV2, the J call TRBJ1-2, with D possibly matching TRBD1 (5 bases). The CDR3 loop spans 13 amino acids. Germline V CDR1 and CDR2: SNHLY, FYNNEI. V gave up 6 bases and J gave up 3 bases, with 11 bases separating them.

This clonotype was recorded at least ten times. The CDR3 reads CASSVSGGEDEQYF. Here the CDR3 DNA reads TGTGCCAGCAGCGTATCCGGGGGAGAGGATGAGCAGTACTTC. The chain recombines TRBV9 with TRBJ2-7; the D gene is possibly TRBD2 (6 bases). This CDR3 contains 14 residues. Deletions cut 1 base from V and 7 bases from J, with 15 bases between. Germline loops: CDR1 SGDLS, CDR2 YYNGEE.

This clonotype was recorded a few times. The J gene is TRBJ2-4, the V gene TRBV20-1; TRBD1 matches at 9 bases. The CDR3 is 16 amino acids. Germline assignment: CDR1 DFQATT and CDR2 SNEGSKA (reference sequence). V lost 5 bases and J lost 0; bases outside the gene matches: 8. CDR3 loop: CSAGGQGLLAKNIQYF. The CDR3 DNA reads TGCAGTGCTGGGGGACAGGGATTACTAGCCAAAAACATTCAGTACTTC.

This clonotype was seen ten or more times. The rearrangement links TRBV28 to TRBJ2-2; maybe TRBD2 (6 bases). This CDR3 contains 15 residues. The V end lost 4 bases, the J end lost 3 bases, and 12 bases lay between the germline ends. The germline V gene has CDR1 MDHEN and CDR2 SYDVKM. In DNA, the CDR3 is TGTGCCAGCAGTTCTGCGGGACGTGACACCGGGGAGCTGTTTTTT. It encodes CASSSAGRDTGELFF.

The chain is built from TRBV10-3 and TRBJ2-7; 9 bases map to TRBD1. Unmatched junction bases numbered 8, after V lost 6 bases and J lost 5 bases. The CDR3 runs 14 residues. Per germline, CDR1 ENHRY and CDR2 SYGVKD. The CDR3 spells CAIRPQGASDEQYF. The CDR3 nucleotides read TGTGCCATCAGACCACAGGGGGCCTCGGACGAGCAGTACTTC.

This chain links TRBV5-1 with TRBJ2-7, with 8 bases that match TRBD2. The CDR3 extends over 15 amino acids. CDR1 is SGHRS and CDR2 is YFSETQ in the germline V gene. Unmatched junction bases numbered 11, after V lost 4 bases and J lost 5 bases. CDR3 sequence reads: CASSPRGSGDHEQYF. Here the CDR3 DNA reads TGCGCCAGCAGCCCCCGAGGTAGCGGGGATCACGAGCAGTACTTC.

This clonotype was seen ten or more times. This sequence joins TRBV11-1 and TRBJ2-1, with a tentative D call TRBD2 (5 bases). In germline, CDR1 is SGHAT, CDR2 FQDESV (reference sequence). Deletions cut 1 base from V and 10 bases from J, with 14 bases between. The CDR3 is made up of 14 amino acids. CDR3 nucleotide sequence: TGTGCCAGCAGCTTAGTCGGGAACGAACAGGAGCAGTTCTTC. The encoded protein is CASSLVGNEQEQFF.

This clonotype was seen once. This sequence may be a read error, since a much larger clone differs from it by one base. The chain employs TRBV7-2 and TRBJ1-5; TRBD1 is a possible D gene (5 bases). The J call may be wrong; the DNA end is better matched by TRBJ2-3. The CDR3 sequence is 14 residues long. Germline V gene data show CDR1 as SGHTA and CDR2 as FQGNSA. The CDR3 bases are TGTGCCAGCAGTGGGGCGGTGAGCAATCAGCCCCAGTATTTT. Its protein product is CASSGAVSNQPQYF.